The 22 T cell receptor beta chains presented below share a single source sample, sequenced in a study of cytomegalovirus exposure and HLA in healthy donors (dated by TCRdb to about 2017). Library prep was done by the immunoSEQ multiplex PCR assay. For the multiplex PCR, a mixture combining 60 forward primers for TCR Vbeta segments and 13 reverse primers for TCR Jbeta segments was used. Sourced from immuneACCESS, this table was stored by TCRdb with only in-frame sequences that have V and J called. A share of the clones is absent; for the studies checked, an unresolved V gene accounts for under half, and the remainder has no known explanation. The sample table shows over 100,000 clones, and 73% are seen once. Of the sample, over 2% falls within the top ten clones. Sample: PBMCs. The receptors were gathered from a woman aged 40 to 50 in good health and CMV-seropositive.

This chain connects TRBV6-6 to TRBJ2-1, with 8 bases fitting TRBD1. Germline CDR1 is MNHNY and CDR2 is SVGAGI (reference sequence). The CDR3 is 14 amino acids. V dropped 6 bases and J dropped 6; count of bases not matched to a gene: 7. CDR3 nucleotide sequence: TGTGCCAGCAGCAAGGGACAGGCTCTCAATGAGCAGTTCTTC. Its translation: CASSKGQALNEQFF.

This chain joins TRBV28 and TRBJ2-1, with D possibly being TRBD2 (6 bases). This CDR3 has 15 amino acids. V lost 6 bases and J 1 base, leaving 13 bases between the germline ends. Germline loops: CDR1 MDHEN, CDR2 SYDVKM. CDR3 sequence: CASSPGTYSYNEQFF. CDR3 sequence (DNA): TGTGCCAGCAGCCCTGGGACTTATTCCTACAATGAGCAGTTCTTC.

In its sample, this clone was seen a few times. J is TRBJ2-7 and V is TRBV5-6; 8 bases agree with TRBD2. The CDR3 extends over 16 amino acids. Looked up from germline, CDR1 is SGHDT and CDR2 is YYEEEE. With 3 bases clipped from V and 2 bases from J, the junction kept 10 bases outside the gene matches. CDR3 sequence (DNA): TGTGCCAGCAGCTCCTCGGGTAGCGGGAAACCCTACGAGCAGTACTTC. Its translation is CASSSSGSGKPYEQYF.

The J gene is TRBJ2-2, the V gene TRBV7-2; TRBD1 aligns across 8 bases. The junction had 12 bases not matched to a gene; V was cut back by 5 bases and J by 4 bases. The CDR3 covers 17 residues. Germline CDR1 and CDR2: SGHTA and FQGNSA. The CDR3 sequence is CASSPILQGARTGELFF. Here the CDR3 DNA reads TGTGCCAGCAGCCCGATCCTTCAGGGGGCCCGCACCGGGGAGCTGTTTTTT.

The J gene is TRBJ2-5, the V gene TRBV28; a possible D gene is TRBD2 (5 bases). CDR1 and CDR2 (germline): MDHEN, SYDVKM. Trimming removed 10 bases from V and 7 bases from J, with 19 bases in between. The CDR3 has 13 amino acids. The CDR3 region is CATETGSRGTQYF. DNA of the CDR3: TGTGCCACCGAAACGGGGTCACGGGGGACCCAGTACTTC. Full variable domain (missing parts from reference TRBV28 and TRBJ2-5): DVKVTQSSRYLVKRTGEKVFLECVQDMDHENMFWYRQDPGLGLRLIYFSYDVKMKEKGDIPEGYSVSREKKERFSLILESASTNQTSMYLCATETGSRGTQYFGPGTRLLVL.

The rearrangement uses TRBV5-4 and TRBJ2-2; possible D gene TRBD1, 6 bases. V lost 6 bases to trimming and J lost 2 bases, with 17 bases between them. The germline gives CDR1 SGHNT, CDR2 YYREEE (reference sequence). The CDR3 extends over 16 amino acids. CDR3 residues: CASTRQGGFNTGELFF. As DNA, the CDR3 is TGTGCCAGCACCCGGCAAGGGGGATTCAACACCGGGGAGCTGTTTTTT.

The rearrangement uses TRBV27 and TRBJ1-1; the D is unclear. CDR3 length: 13 amino acids. Trimming stripped 5 bases from V and 11 bases from J, with 18 bases between. CDR1 is MNHEY and CDR2 is SMNVEV in the germline V gene (reference sequence). CDR3 region: CASSPGSRVTAFF. In nucleotides, the CDR3 is TGTGCCAGCAGTCCCGGTTCGAGGGTAACCGCTTTCTTT.

This clone was detected only a few times. The chain recombines TRBV11-2 with TRBJ2-7, with TRBD2 as a possible D gene (5 bases). Germline values: CDR1 SGHAT, CDR2 FQNNGV. Trimming removed 1 base at V and 7 bases at J, with 20 bases between. There are 16 residues in the CDR3. The chain's CDR3 is CASSLGLTIRSSEQYF. In DNA, the CDR3 is TGTGCCAGCAGCTTAGGCTTGACTATCCGGAGCAGTGAGCAGTACTTC.

The chain couples TRBV5-1 to TRBJ2-7; D may be TRBD1 (5 bases). From germline, CDR1 is SGHRS and CDR2 YFSETQ. This CDR3 contains 14 residues. Trimming shortened V by 7 bases and J by 2 bases, and 16 bases separated the two germline ends. The CDR3: CASAHWVDTYEQYF. CDR3 sequence (DNA): TGCGCCAGCGCCCACTGGGTGGACACCTACGAGCAGTACTTC.

The CDR3 protein is CASRRDKSNTEAFF. CDR3 nucleotides: TGTGCCAGCAGGAGGGATAAGTCGAACACTGAAGCTTTCTTT. The rearrangement joins TRBV6-5 to TRBJ1-1; D is undetermined. CDR1 and CDR2 from the germline V gene are MNHEY and SVGAGI. CDR3 length equals 14 residues. V dropped 6 bases and J dropped 1 base, with 12 bases sitting between them.

V and J are TRBV19 and TRBJ2-7; a weak D match, TRBD1 (6 bases). The V end lost 4 bases, the J end lost 2 bases, and 15 bases lay between the germline ends. Germline V gene sequence: CDR1 LNHDA, CDR2 SQIVND (reference sequence). This CDR3 has 15 amino acids. The CDR3 region is CASSNHRDTAYEQYF. Written as DNA, the CDR3 is TGTGCCAGTAGTAATCACCGGGACACTGCCTACGAGCAGTACTTC.

The V call is TRBV4-3, the J call TRBJ2-5; 7 bases line up with TRBD2. Germline V lookup: CDR1 LGHNA, CDR2 YSLEER. CDR3 length: 16 amino acids. The trim removed 0 bases at V and 4 bases at J, leaving 8 bases unmatched. In DNA, the CDR3 is TGCGCCAGCAGCCAAGAGGGTAGCGGGCAAGGAGAGACCCAGTACTTC. Its translation: CASSQEGSGQGETQYF.

CDR3 in DNA: TGTGCCAGCACGACAGGGGGAAACACTGAAGCTTTCTTT. Translating gives CASTTGGNTEAFF. V is TRBV6-5 and J is TRBJ1-1, with 9 bases that match TRBD1. CDR1 and CDR2 (germline): MNHEY, SVGAGI. With 7 bases clipped from V and 2 bases from J, the junction kept 2 bases outside the gene matches. The CDR3 spans 13 residues.

This chain joins TRBV9 and TRBJ2-1, with D uncertain. V was clipped by 0 bases and J by 2 bases, with 9 bases between them. Germline V gene sequence: CDR1 SGDLS, CDR2 YYNGEE. The CDR3 contains 15 residues. CDR3 amino acids: CASSVVGSTYNEQFF. In DNA, the CDR3 is TGTGCCAGCAGCGTAGTGGGCAGTACCTACAATGAGCAGTTCTTC.

This clone was recorded a few times. The J gene is TRBJ2-5, the V gene TRBV7-9, with 8 positions matching TRBD1. The junction had 5 bases not matched to a gene; V was cut back by 1 base and J by 4 bases. There are 15 residues in the CDR3. Per germline, CDR1 SEHNR and CDR2 FQNEAQ (reference sequence). CDR3 DNA sequence: TGTGCCAGCAGCTTAGAGGGGACAGGAGGAGAGACCCAGTACTTC. Its protein product is CASSLEGTGGETQYF.

This chain uses TRBV4-1 with TRBJ1-2, with TRBD1 as a possible D gene (5 bases). Trimming cost V 6 bases and J 5 bases, with 19 bases left between them. CDR3 size: 15 residues. Germline-derived CDR1 and CDR2 are MGHRA and YSYEKL. CDR3 in DNA: TGCGCCAGCAGGCCAAGCCTAGGGGTGGGATATGGCTACACCTTC. Encoded protein: CASRPSLGVGYGYTF.

This clone was seen a few times. The J gene is TRBJ1-3, the V gene TRBV6-6; D unresolved. V shed 1 base and J shed 4 bases, with 8 bases lying between them. Per the germline V gene, CDR1 is MNHNY and CDR2 is SVGAGI (reference sequence). The CDR3 is 14 amino acids. The CDR3 DNA follows: TGTGCCAGCAGTTACTTAGAGGCGGGAAACACCATATATTTT. Translated: CASSYLEAGNTIYF.

V gene TRBV28 combines with J gene TRBJ1-1; possible D gene TRBD1, 5 bases. Germline V CDR1 and CDR2: MDHEN, SYDVKM. Trimming cost V 6 bases and J 7 bases, with 12 bases left between them. There are 12 residues in the CDR3. This chain's CDR3 is CASSQRQCEAFF. CDR3 DNA: TGTGCCAGCAGCCAAAGACAGTGTGAAGCTTTCTTT.

V and J are TRBV9 and TRBJ2-2; 7 nucleotides agree with TRBD1. CDR1 is SGDLS, CDR2 YYNGEE, per germline. The V gene end was trimmed by 3 bases and the J gene end by 7 bases; junction bases not matched to a gene: 3. The CDR3 is 13 amino acids. For the CDR3, the DNA is TGTGCCAGCAGCGGAAGGGGGCACGGGGAGCTGTTTTTT. It codes for CASSGRGHGELFF.

This rearrangement joins TRBV6-6 to TRBJ1-2; weak D call: TRBD1 (6 bases). Trimming stripped 5 bases from V and 2 bases from J, with 9 bases between. The germline gives CDR1 MNHNY, CDR2 SVGAGI (reference sequence). The CDR3 consists of 13 residues. CDR3 sequence: CASSPGQNYGYTF. The CDR3 nucleotides are TGTGCCAGCAGTCCTGGACAGAACTATGGCTACACCTTC.

This clone is a singleton in its sample. This chain joins TRBV28 and TRBJ1-2; 7 nucleotides line up with TRBD1. The CDR3 has 15 amino acids. Germline-derived CDR1 and CDR2 are MDHEN and SYDVKM. V lost 6 bases, J lost 5 bases, and 12 bases stayed unmatched. The CDR3 DNA reads as TGTGCCAGCAGATCTCCTGGAGGGGGCGAGTATGGCTACACCTTC. Residues: CASRSPGGGEYGYTF.

This chain connects TRBV7-9 to TRBJ1-3; no reliable D call. Trimming stripped 5 bases from V and 0 bases from J, with 8 bases between. The CDR3 has 14 residues. CDR1 SEHNR and CDR2 FQNEAQ come from the germline V gene (reference sequence). CDR3 region: CASSRGVSGNTIYF. In DNA, the CDR3 is TGTGCCAGCAGCCGGGGTGTCTCTGGAAACACCATATATTTT.